This TCR beta chain was captured in a study of cytomegalovirus exposure and HLA in healthy donors. The study ran its PCR with 60 Vbeta and 13 Jbeta primers. Method: immunoSEQ multiplex PCR; TCRdb's copy keeps in-frame clones and lacks some. This sample yields approximately 110,000 clones, of which 75% to 85% are seen a single time; 3.6% belongs to the top ten. This clone showed up just once. Specimen: PBMCs. The sequence was collected from a man between 35 and 55 years old in good health and CMV-seronegative.

The CDR3 is CASTRTGNNSPLHF. CDR3 nucleotide sequence: TGTGCCAGCACAAGGACAGGGAATAATTCACCCCTCCACTTT. The V gene is TRBV5-6, the J gene TRBJ1-6; 8 nucleotides match TRBD1. The CDR3 spans 14 residues. The germline gives CDR1 SGHDT, CDR2 YYEEEE. Trimming cost V 6 bases and J 5 bases; bases outside gene matches: 4.